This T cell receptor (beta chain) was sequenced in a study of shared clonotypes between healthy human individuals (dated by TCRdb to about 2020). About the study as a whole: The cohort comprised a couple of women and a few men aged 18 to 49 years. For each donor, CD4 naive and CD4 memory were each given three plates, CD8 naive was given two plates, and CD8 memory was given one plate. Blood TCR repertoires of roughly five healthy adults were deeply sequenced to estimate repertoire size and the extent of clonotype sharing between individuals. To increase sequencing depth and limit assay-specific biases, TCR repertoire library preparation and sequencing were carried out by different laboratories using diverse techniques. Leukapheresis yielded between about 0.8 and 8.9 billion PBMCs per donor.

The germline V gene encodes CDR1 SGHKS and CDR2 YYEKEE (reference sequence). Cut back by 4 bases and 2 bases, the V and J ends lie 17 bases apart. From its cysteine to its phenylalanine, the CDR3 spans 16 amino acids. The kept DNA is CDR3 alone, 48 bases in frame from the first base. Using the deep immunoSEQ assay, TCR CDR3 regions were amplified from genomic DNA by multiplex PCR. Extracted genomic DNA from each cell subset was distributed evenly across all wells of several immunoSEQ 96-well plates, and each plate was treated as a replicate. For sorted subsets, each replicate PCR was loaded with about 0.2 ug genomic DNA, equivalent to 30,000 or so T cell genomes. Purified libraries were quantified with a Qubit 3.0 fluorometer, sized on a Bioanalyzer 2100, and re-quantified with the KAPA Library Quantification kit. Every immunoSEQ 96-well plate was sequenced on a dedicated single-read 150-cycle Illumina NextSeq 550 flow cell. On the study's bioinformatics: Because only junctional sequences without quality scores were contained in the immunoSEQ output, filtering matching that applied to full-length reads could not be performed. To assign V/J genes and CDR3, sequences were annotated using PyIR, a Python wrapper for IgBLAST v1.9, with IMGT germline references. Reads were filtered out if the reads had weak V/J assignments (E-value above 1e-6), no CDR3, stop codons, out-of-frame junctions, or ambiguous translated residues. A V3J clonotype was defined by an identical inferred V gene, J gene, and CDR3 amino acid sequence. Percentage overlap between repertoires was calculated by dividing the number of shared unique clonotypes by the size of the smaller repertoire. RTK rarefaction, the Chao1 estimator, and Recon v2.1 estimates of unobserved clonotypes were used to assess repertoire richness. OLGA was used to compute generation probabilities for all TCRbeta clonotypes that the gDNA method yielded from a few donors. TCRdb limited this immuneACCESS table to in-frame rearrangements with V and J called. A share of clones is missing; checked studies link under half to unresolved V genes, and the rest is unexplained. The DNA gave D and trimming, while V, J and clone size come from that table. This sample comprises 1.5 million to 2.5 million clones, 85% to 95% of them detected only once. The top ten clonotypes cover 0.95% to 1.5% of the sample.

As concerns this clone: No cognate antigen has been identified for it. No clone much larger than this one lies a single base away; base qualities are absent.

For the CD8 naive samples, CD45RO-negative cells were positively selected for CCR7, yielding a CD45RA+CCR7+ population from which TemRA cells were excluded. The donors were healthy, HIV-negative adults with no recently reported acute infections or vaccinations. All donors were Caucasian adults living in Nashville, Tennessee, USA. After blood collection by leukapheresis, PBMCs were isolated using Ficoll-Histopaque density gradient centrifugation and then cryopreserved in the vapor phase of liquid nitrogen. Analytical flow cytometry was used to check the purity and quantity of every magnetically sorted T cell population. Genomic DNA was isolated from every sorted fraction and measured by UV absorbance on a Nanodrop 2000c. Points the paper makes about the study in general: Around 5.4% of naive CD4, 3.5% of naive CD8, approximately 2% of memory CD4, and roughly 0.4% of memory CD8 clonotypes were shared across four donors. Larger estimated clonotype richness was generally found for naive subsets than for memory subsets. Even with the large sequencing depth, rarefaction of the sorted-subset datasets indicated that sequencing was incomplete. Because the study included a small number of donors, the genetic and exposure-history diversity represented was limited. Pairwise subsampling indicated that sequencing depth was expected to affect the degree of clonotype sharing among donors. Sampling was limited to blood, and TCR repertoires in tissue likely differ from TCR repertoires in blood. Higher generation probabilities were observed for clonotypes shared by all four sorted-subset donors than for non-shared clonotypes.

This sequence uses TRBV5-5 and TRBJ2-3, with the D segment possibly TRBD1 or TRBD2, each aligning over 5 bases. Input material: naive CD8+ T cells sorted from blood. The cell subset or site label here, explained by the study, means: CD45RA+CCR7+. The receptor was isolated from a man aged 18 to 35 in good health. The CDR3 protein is CASSLGGWGSTDTQYF. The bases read TGTGCCAGCAGCCTTGGAGGTTGGGGCTCCACAGATACGCAGTATTTT.